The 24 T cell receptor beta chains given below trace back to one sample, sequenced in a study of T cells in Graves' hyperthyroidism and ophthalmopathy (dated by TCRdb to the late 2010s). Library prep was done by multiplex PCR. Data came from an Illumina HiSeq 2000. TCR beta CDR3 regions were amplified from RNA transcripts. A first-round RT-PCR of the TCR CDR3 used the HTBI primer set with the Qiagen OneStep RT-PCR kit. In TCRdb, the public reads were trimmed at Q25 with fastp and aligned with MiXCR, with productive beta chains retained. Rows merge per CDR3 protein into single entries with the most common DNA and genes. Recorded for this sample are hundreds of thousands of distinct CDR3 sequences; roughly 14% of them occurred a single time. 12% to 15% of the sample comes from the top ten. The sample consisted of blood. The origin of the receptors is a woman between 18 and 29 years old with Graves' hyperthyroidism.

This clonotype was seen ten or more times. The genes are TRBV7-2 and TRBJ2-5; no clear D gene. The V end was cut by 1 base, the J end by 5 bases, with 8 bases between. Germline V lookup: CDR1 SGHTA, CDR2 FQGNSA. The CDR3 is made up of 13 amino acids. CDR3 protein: CASSLGLGETQYF. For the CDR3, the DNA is TGTGCCAGCAGCTTAGGATTAGGGGAGACCCAGTACTTC.

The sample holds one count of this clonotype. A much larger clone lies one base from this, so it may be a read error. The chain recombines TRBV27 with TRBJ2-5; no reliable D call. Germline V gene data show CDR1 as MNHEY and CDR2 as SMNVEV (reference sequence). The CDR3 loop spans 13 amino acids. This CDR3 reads CAGSQRIQETQYF. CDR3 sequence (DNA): TGTGCCGGCAGCCAACGGATCCAAGAGACCCAGTACTTC.

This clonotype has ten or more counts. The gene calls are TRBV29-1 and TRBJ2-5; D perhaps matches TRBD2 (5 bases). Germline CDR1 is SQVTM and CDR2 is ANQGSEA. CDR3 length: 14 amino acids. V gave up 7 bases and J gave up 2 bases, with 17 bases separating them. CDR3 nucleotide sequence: TGCAGCGGATTACCCCCGTCGGGGCAAGAGACCCAGTACTTC. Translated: CSGLPPSGQETQYF.

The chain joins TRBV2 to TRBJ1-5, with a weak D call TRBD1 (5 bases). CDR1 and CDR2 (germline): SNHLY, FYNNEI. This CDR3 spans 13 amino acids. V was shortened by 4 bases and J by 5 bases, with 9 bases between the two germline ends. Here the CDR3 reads CASSATRDQPQHF. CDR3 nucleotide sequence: TGTGCCAGCAGTGCGACCAGGGATCAGCCCCAGCATTTT.

The DNA for the CDR3 is TGTGCCAGTAGTATAGGGGTGACCCCTGAAGCTTTCTTT. Protein product: CASSIGVTPEAFF. The chain joins TRBV19 to TRBJ1-1; no definite D call. This CDR3 is 13 amino acids long. The germline V gene encodes CDR1 LNHDA and CDR2 SQIVND (reference sequence). V was cut by 1 base and J by 6 bases, with 9 bases left in between.

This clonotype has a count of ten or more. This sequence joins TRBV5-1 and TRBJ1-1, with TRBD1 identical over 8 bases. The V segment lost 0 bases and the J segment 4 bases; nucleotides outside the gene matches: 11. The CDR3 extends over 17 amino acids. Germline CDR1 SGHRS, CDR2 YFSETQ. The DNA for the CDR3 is TGCGCCAGCAGCTTGGAACCCCAGGGGGCGCGGGGCACTGAAGCTTTCTTT. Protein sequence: CASSLEPQGARGTEAFF.

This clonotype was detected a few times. DNA for the CDR3: TGTGCCACCAGCTCAAATAGCAATCAGCCCCAGCATTTT. Encoded protein: CATSSNSNQPQHF. The genes are TRBV15 and TRBJ1-5; no firm D call. Trimming took off 5 bases at V and 0 bases at J, with 5 bases between the two ends. Germline V CDR1 and CDR2: LNHNV, YYDKDF (reference sequence). The CDR3 sequence is 13 residues long.

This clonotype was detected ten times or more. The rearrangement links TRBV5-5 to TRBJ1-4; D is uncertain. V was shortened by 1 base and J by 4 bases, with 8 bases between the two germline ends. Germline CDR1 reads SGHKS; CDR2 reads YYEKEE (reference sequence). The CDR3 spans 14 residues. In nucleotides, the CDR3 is TGTGCCAGCAGCTTGTCGGGGATTAATGAAAAACTGTTTTTT. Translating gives CASSLSGINEKLFF.

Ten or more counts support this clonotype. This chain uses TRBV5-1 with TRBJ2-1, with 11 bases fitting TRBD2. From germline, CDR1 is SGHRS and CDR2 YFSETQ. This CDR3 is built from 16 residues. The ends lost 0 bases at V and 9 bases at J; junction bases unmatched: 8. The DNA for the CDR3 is TGCGCCAGCAGCTTGGGATTAGCGGGAGGGCTCGTTGAGCAGTTCTTC. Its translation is CASSLGLAGGLVEQFF.

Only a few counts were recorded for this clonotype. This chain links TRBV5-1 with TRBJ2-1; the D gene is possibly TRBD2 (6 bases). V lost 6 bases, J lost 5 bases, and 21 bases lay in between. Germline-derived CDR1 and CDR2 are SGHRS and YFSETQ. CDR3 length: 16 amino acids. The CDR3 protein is CASTRGGAKKNNEQFF. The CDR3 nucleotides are TGCGCCAGCACCCGGGGCGGGGCAAAAAAAAACAATGAGCAGTTCTTC.

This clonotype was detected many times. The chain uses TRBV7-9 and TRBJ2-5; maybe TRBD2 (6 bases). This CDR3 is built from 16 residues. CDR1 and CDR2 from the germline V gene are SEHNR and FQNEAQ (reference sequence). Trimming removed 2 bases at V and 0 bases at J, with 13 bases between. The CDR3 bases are TGTGCCAGCAGCTTAACGGGACTGATGTACCAAGAGACCCAGTACTTC. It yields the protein CASSLTGLMYQETQYF.

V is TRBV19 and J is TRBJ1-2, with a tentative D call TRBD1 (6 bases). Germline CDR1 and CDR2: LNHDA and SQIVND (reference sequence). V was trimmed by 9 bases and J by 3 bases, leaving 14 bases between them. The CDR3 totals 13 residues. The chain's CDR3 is CASKQGIDYGYTF. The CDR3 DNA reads TGTGCCAGCAAACAGGGTATCGACTATGGCTACACCTTC.

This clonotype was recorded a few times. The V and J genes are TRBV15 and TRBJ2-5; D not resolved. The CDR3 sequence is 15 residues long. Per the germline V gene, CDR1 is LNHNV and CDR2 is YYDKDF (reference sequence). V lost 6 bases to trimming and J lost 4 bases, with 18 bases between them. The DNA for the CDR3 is TGTGCCACCAGTTGGGTAGGAGAGGCACGAGAGACCCAGTACTTC. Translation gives CATSWVGEARETQYF.

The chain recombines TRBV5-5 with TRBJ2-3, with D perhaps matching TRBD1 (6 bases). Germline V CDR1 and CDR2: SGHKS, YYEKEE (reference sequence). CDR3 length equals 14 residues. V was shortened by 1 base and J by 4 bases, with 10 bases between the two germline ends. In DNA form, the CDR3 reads TGTGCCAGCAGCTTGTCAGGGGCGGCAGATACGCAGTATTTT. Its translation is CASSLSGAADTQYF.

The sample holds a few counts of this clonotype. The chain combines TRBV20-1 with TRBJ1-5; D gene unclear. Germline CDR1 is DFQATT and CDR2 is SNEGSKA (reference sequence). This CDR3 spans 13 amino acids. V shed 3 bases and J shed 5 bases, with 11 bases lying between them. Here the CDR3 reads CSASDLVHQPQHF. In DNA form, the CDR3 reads TGCAGTGCTAGTGACCTTGTGCATCAGCCCCAGCATTTT.

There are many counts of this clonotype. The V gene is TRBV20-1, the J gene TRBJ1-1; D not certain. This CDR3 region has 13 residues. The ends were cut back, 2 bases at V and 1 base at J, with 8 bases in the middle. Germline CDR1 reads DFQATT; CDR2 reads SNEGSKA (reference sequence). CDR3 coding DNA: TGCAGTGCTAGACACCCAACGAACACTGAAGCTTTCTTT. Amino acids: CSARHPTNTEAFF.

The CDR3 spells CASSLSALNTEAFF. In DNA, the CDR3 is TGTGCCAGCAGCTTAAGCGCCCTGAACACTGAAGCTTTCTTT. This rearrangement joins TRBV7-4 to TRBJ1-1, with D unclear. The CDR3 is 14 amino acids. The V gene's germline CDR1 is SGHVT and CDR2 SQSDAQ. Deletions cut 2 bases from V and 0 bases from J, with 7 bases between.

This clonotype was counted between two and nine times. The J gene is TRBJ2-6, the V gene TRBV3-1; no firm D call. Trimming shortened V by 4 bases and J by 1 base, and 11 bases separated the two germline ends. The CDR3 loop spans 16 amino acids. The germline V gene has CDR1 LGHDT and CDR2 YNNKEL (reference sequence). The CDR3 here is CASSPSWVSGANVLTF. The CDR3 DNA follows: TGTGCCAGCAGCCCCAGTTGGGTGTCTGGGGCCAACGTCCTGACTTTC. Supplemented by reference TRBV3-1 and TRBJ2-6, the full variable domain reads DTAVSQTPKYLVTQMGNDKSIKCEQNLGHDTMYWYKQDSKKFLKIMFSYNNKELIINETVPNRFSPKSPDKAHLNLHINSLELGDSAVYFCASSPSWVSGANVLTFGAGSRLTVL.

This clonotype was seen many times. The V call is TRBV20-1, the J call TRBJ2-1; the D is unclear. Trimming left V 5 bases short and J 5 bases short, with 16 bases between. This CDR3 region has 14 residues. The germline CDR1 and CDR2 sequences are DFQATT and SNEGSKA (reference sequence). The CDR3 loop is CSAWAPDGHNEQFF. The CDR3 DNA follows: TGCAGTGCTTGGGCCCCCGACGGCCACAATGAGCAGTTCTTC.

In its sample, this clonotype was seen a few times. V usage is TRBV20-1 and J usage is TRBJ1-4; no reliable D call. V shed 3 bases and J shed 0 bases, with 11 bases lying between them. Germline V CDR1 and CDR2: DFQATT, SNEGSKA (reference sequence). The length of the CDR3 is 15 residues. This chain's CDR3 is CSASRLTTTNEKLFF. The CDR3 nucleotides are TGCAGTGCTAGCCGTCTCACCACAACTAATGAAAAACTGTTTTTT.

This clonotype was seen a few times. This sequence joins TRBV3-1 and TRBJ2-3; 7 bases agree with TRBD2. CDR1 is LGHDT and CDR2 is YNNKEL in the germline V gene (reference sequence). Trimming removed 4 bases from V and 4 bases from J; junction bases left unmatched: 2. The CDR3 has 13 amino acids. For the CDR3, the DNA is TGTGCCAGCAGCCGAAGCGGGGCAGATACGCAGTATTTT. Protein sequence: CASSRSGADTQYF.

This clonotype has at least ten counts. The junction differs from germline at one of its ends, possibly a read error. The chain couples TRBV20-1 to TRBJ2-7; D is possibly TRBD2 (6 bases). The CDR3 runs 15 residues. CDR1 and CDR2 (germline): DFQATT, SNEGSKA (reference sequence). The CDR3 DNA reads TGCAGTGCTAGAGTGATTAGCGGTAGTCCCTACGAGCAGTGCTTC. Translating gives CSARVISGSPYEQCF.

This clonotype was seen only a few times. The CDR3 nucleotides read TGTGCCAGCAGCCAAGGTAGCGGTCCGGGCAATGAGCAGTTCTTC. Translated, it gives CASSQGSGPGNEQFF. The rearrangement links TRBV3-1 to TRBJ2-1, with D tentatively TRBD2 (6 bases). CDR1 is LGHDT, CDR2 YNNKEL, per germline (reference sequence). The V and J ends lost 1 base and 6 bases respectively, with 13 bases between them. The CDR3 totals 15 residues.

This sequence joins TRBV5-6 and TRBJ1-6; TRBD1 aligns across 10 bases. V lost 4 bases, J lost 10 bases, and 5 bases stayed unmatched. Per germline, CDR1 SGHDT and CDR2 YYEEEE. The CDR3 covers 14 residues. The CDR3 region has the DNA TGTGCCAGCAGCGTGGACAGGGGGGGCTCACCCCTCCACTTT. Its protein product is CASSVDRGGSPLHF.